The 25 T cell receptor beta chains in this list originate from one sample, sequenced in a study of blood T cell repertoires in COVID-19. The assay was immunoSEQ multiplex PCR, and TCRdb's table has in-frame clones only and misses some. This table has 200,000 to 250,000 clones, about 80% appearing once. Sequencing used PBMCs or T cells enriched from blood (not recorded which). All receptors come from a woman aged 45-65 years who had been exposed to COVID-19.

CDR3 in DNA: TGTGCCAGCAGCCGTACAGGGTCGAACACTGAAGCTTTCTTT. Translation: CASSRTGSNTEAFF. The chain employs TRBV7-2 and TRBJ1-1; possible D gene TRBD1, 6 bases. Germline CDR1 is SGHTA and CDR2 is FQGNSA. V dropped 5 bases and J dropped 1 base, with 11 bases sitting between them. The CDR3 extends over 14 amino acids.

This clone was observed a single time. This chain connects TRBV19 to TRBJ2-7; tentative D call: TRBD2 (6 bases). V was clipped by 7 bases and J by 5 bases, with 18 bases between them. The CDR3 length is 14 residues. Germline V CDR1 and CDR2: LNHDA, SQIVND (reference sequence). Written as DNA, the CDR3 is TGTGCCAGTACCCCCTCGCGGGGCGGAAACGAGCAGTACTTC. This translates into CASTPSRGGNEQYF.

V gene TRBV6-5 combines with J gene TRBJ1-5, with a weak D call TRBD1 (5 bases). Germline CDR1 MNHEY, CDR2 SVGAGI. The ends were cut back, 10 bases at V and 11 bases at J, with 21 bases in the middle. CDR3 size: 13 residues. The CDR3 protein is CATLLDMPWTQHF. The CDR3 DNA follows: TGTGCCACCCTCCTGGACATGCCGTGGACCCAGCATTTT.

The chain combines TRBV4-1 with TRBJ2-5; possible D gene TRBD2, 5 bases. Germline CDR1 and CDR2: MGHRA and YSYEKL. CDR3 length: 12 amino acids. The V end lost 6 bases, the J end lost 7 bases, and 12 bases lay between the germline ends. The CDR3 DNA follows: TGCGCCAGCAGGTCTCTCCGGGGGACCCAGTACTTC. It yields the protein CASRSLRGTQYF.

The V gene is TRBV3-1 (or the pseudogene TRBV3-2), the J gene TRBJ1-1; 7 nucleotides match TRBD1. CDR1 is LGHDT, CDR2 YNNKEL, per germline (reference sequence). The CDR3 spans 13 residues. Trimming took 5 bases from V and 7 from J; bases not matched to a gene: 7. The CDR3 sequence is CASSDRVGGEAFF. The CDR3 nucleotides read TGTGCCAGCAGCGACAGGGTAGGGGGTGAAGCTTTCTTT.

The chain links TRBV9 to TRBJ1-4; a weak D match, TRBD1 (5 bases). Trimming removed 0 bases at V and 7 bases at J, with 22 bases between. From germline, CDR1 is SGDLS and CDR2 YYNGEE. CDR3 length: 18 residues. The CDR3 coding sequence is TGTGCCAGCAGCGTAGAAATGGAAGGGGCGAGGATTTGTGAAAAACTGTTTTTT. It translates to CASSVEMEGARICEKLFF. Together with reference TRBV9 and TRBJ1-4, the CDR3 gives the full variable domain: DSGVTQTPKHLITATGQRVTLRCSPRSGDLSVYWYQQSLDQGLQFLIQYYNGEERAKGNILERFSAQQFPDLHSELNLSSLELGDSALYFCASSVEMEGARICEKLFFGSGTQLSVL.

The rearrangement links TRBV28 to TRBJ1-1, with D possibly being TRBD1 (5 bases). Germline lookup yields CDR1 MDHEN and CDR2 SYDVKM. V lost 2 bases and J 4 bases, leaving 8 bases between the germline ends. This CDR3 is 13 amino acids long. The CDR3 loop reads CASSLPGPTEAFF. The CDR3 coding sequence is TGTGCCAGCAGTTTACCAGGGCCCACTGAAGCTTTCTTT.

The V and J genes are TRBV2 and TRBJ1-4; D is uncertain. Per germline, CDR1 SNHLY and CDR2 FYNNEI. This CDR3 contains 15 residues. V lost 1 base and J 8 bases, leaving 14 bases between the germline ends. The CDR3 nucleotides read TGTGCCAGCAGTGAAGAGAGAGGGTTCGACGAAAAACTGTTTTTT. Translated, it gives CASSEERGFDEKLFF. The full variable domain, rest sourced from reference TRBV2 and TRBJ1-4, is EPEVTQTPSHQVTQMGQEVILRCVPISNHLYFYWYRQILGQKVEFLVSFYNNEISEKSEIFDDQFSVERPDGSNFTLKIRSTKLEDSAMYFCASSEERGFDEKLFFGSGTQLSVL.

The chain combines TRBV11-2 with TRBJ2-5; 8 nucleotides match TRBD2. V gave up 1 base and J gave up 4 bases; unmatched junction bases: 8. This CDR3 comprises 16 residues. The germline V gene encodes CDR1 SGHAT and CDR2 FQNNGV. In DNA, the CDR3 is TGTGCCAGCAGCTTAGTTACGGGGGGGCAAGGAGAGACCCAGTACTTC. Translation gives CASSLVTGGQGETQYF.

The chain employs TRBV12-3 or TRBV12-4 and TRBJ1-2; 7 bases line up with TRBD1. V trimming: 4 bases; J trimming: 7 bases; junction bases outside the gene matches: 3. The CDR3 is 12 amino acids. The CDR3 region is CASSYTGAGYTF. DNA of the CDR3: TGTGCCAGCAGTTACACAGGGGCTGGCTACACCTTC.

The rearrangement joins TRBV7-9 to TRBJ2-7, with 7 bases that match TRBD1. From germline, CDR1 is SEHNR and CDR2 FQNEAQ (reference sequence). Trimming took 7 bases from V and 4 from J; bases not matched to a gene: 16. The CDR3 sequence is 16 residues long. The CDR3 DNA reads TGTGCCAGCACCCACGGACAGGTCGGGAACGGTTACGAGCAGTACTTC. It encodes CASTHGQVGNGYEQYF.

V is TRBV6-5 and J is TRBJ2-3, with 8 bases lining up with TRBD2. Looked up from germline, CDR1 is MNHEY and CDR2 is SVGAGI. The CDR3 is 16 amino acids. Unmatched junction bases numbered 8, after V lost 2 bases and J lost 4 bases. The DNA for the CDR3 is TGTGCCAGCAGTTACGGCGGGACTAGAGTTTCAGATACGCAGTATTTT. Amino acids: CASSYGGTRVSDTQYF.

This clone has only one observation. The chain recombines TRBV5-6 with TRBJ2-1; 9 nucleotides agree with TRBD1. The CDR3 consists of 15 residues. V lost 3 bases and J lost 4; bases outside the gene matches: 5. Germline V gene lookup returns CDR1 SGHDT and CDR2 YYEEEE. CDR3 sequence reads: CASSWGQGAYNEQFF. For the CDR3, the DNA is TGTGCCAGCAGCTGGGGACAGGGAGCGTACAATGAGCAGTTCTTC.

V and J are TRBV19 and TRBJ1-2; D may be TRBD1 (5 bases). This CDR3 region has 15 residues. Deletions cut 1 base from V and 6 bases from J, with 15 bases between. Looked up from germline, CDR1 is LNHDA and CDR2 is SQIVND (reference sequence). This chain's CDR3 is CASSIGRQRGHGYTF. The DNA of the CDR3 is TGTGCCAGTAGTATAGGAAGACAGCGGGGACATGGCTACACCTTC.

The chain carries TRBV5-4 and TRBJ1-2; D is unclear. V lost 0 bases and J lost 13, with 13 bases in between. The germline CDR1 and CDR2 sequences are SGHNT and YYREEE (reference sequence). There are 12 residues in the CDR3. CDR3 region: CASSLDLTPGTF. As DNA, the CDR3 is TGTGCCAGCAGCTTGGACCTTACACCGGGCACCTTC.

This clone was counted once. The rearrangement joins TRBV5-1 to TRBJ2-1; a possible D gene is TRBD1 (5 bases). V was pared by 2 bases and J by 0 bases, with 9 bases between. Germline CDR1 is SGHRS and CDR2 is YFSETQ. This CDR3 contains 15 residues. The CDR3 region has the DNA TGCGCCAGCAGCTTAGGGGTTAGCTCCTACAATGAGCAGTTCTTC. It specifies CASSLGVSSYNEQFF.

V gene TRBV14 combines with J gene TRBJ1-2, with a weak D call TRBD1 (5 bases). CDR1 SGHDN and CDR2 FVKESK come from the germline V gene. CDR3 length equals 12 residues. V was trimmed by 2 bases and J by 8 bases, leaving 9 bases between them. The CDR3 sequence: CASSQQGGGYTF. The CDR3 nucleotides are TGTGCCAGCAGCCAACAGGGTGGGGGCTACACCTTC.

For the CDR3, the DNA is TGTGCCAGCAGTTTATCCAGGTCCAACACTGAAGCTTTCTTT. It encodes CASSLSRSNTEAFF. This chain connects TRBV27 to TRBJ1-1, with D unresolved. Per germline, CDR1 MNHEY and CDR2 SMNVEV (reference sequence). The CDR3 contains 14 residues. Trimming cost V 0 bases and J 2 bases, with 7 bases left between them.

The genes are TRBV5-3 and TRBJ1-5; D unresolved. TRBV5-3 is given ORF status, its function remaining uncertain. The V end lost 4 bases, the J end lost 2 bases, and 4 bases lay between the germline ends. This CDR3 spans 12 amino acids. As DNA, the CDR3 is TGTGCCAGAAGCCCCTGCAATCAGCCCCAGCATTTT. Translation gives CARSPCNQPQHF.

CDR3 region: CASSELQGGSNQPQHF. CDR3 DNA sequence: TGTGCCAGCAGTGAATTGCAGGGAGGAAGCAATCAGCCCCAGCATTTT. The chain carries TRBV2 and TRBJ1-5; possible D gene TRBD1, 5 bases. The CDR3 totals 16 residues. The V end was cut by 2 bases, the J end by 1 base, with 12 bases between. The germline V gene has CDR1 SNHLY and CDR2 FYNNEI. The whole variable domain, filled in from reference TRBV2 and TRBJ1-5, reads EPEVTQTPSHQVTQMGQEVILRCVPISNHLYFYWYRQILGQKVEFLVSFYNNEISEKSEIFDDQFSVERPDGSNFTLKIRSTKLEDSAMYFCASSELQGGSNQPQHFGDGTRLSIL.

The rearrangement joins TRBV7-9 to TRBJ1-4, with D perhaps TRBD1 (5 bases). V was trimmed by 6 bases and J by 0 bases, leaving 14 bases between them. This CDR3 spans 16 amino acids. Germline V gene lookup returns CDR1 SEHNR and CDR2 FQNEAQ (reference sequence). The CDR3 DNA follows: TGTGCCAGCAGGCCTGGCGGGGGGGCAACTAATGAAAAACTGTTTTTT. Amino acids: CASRPGGGATNEKLFF.

The genes are TRBV5-1 and TRBJ2-3; maybe TRBD2 (6 bases). The CDR3 totals 17 residues. V dropped 3 bases and J dropped 0 bases, with 17 bases sitting between them. Germline CDR1 is SGHRS and CDR2 is YFSETQ. The CDR3, as DNA: TGCGCCAGCAGCTCACCCATGCCCGGACTAAGCACAGATACGCAGTATTTT. This encodes CASSSPMPGLSTDTQYF. The whole variable domain, filled in from reference TRBV5-1 and TRBJ2-3, reads KAGVTQTPRYLIKTRGQQVTLSCSPISGHRSVSWYQQTPGQGLQFLFEYFSETQRNKGNFPGRFSGRQFSNSRSEMNVSTLELGDSALYLCASSSPMPGLSTDTQYFGPGTRLTVL.

V gene TRBV29-1 combines with J gene TRBJ1-2, with D tentatively TRBD1 (6 bases). There are 11 residues in the CDR3. Trimming took 7 bases from V and 10 from J, leaving 16 bases between them. Looked up from germline, CDR1 is SQVTM and CDR2 is ANQGSEA. The CDR3 loop reads CSADNRAVYTF. CDR3 coding DNA: TGCAGCGCGGATAACAGGGCCGTCTACACCTTC.

The chain recombines TRBV12-3 or TRBV12-4 with TRBJ2-5; 9 nucleotides match TRBD1. Trimming removed 7 bases from V and 6 bases from J; junction bases left unmatched: 6. The CDR3 extends over 13 amino acids. The CDR3 loop reads CASTETGGKTQYF. As DNA, the CDR3 is TGTGCCAGCACCGAGACAGGGGGAAAGACCCAGTACTTC.

The chain combines TRBV7-2 with TRBJ2-1, with D uncertain. V lost 7 bases to trimming and J lost 1 base, with 8 bases between them. CDR1 and CDR2 from the germline V gene are SGHTA and FQGNSA. This CDR3 spans 13 amino acids. CDR3 sequence (DNA): TGTGCCAGCATCCCCGGTTCCTACAATGAGCAGTTCTTC. Its protein is CASIPGSYNEQFF.